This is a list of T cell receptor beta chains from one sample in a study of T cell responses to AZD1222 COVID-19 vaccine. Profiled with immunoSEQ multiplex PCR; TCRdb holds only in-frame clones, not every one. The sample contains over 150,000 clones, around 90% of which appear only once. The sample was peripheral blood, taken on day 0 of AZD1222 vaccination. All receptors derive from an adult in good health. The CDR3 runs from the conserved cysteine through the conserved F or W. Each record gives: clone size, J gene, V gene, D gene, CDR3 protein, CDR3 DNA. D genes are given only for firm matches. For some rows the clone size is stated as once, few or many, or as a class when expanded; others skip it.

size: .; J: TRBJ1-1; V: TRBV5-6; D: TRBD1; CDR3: CASSSPWGGGRGPTEAFF; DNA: TGTGCCAGCAGCTCCCCATGGGGCGGGGGCAGGGGGCCCACTGAAGCTTTCTTT
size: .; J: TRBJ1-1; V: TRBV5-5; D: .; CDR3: CASSLFRYTEAFF; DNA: TGTGCCAGCAGCTTGTTCAGATACACTGAAGCTTTCTTT
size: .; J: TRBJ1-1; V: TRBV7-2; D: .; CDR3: CASSLRYQGTTEAFF; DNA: TGTGCCAGCAGCTTAAGGTACCAGGGGACCACTGAAGCTTTCTTT
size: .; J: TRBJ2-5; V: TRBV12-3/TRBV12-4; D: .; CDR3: CASSFSPLETQYF; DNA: TGTGCCAGCAGTTTTAGCCCTCTGGAGACCCAGTACTTC
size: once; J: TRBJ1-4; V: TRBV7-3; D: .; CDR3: CASSLKDSREFNEKLFF; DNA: TGTGCCAGCAGCTTAAAGGATTCACGGGAATTTAATGAAAAACTGTTTTTT
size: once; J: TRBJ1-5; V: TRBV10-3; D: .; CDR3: CAISVQGNQPQHF; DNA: TGTGCCATCAGCGTACAGGGAAATCAGCCCCAGCATTTT
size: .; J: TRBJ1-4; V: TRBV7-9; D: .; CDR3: CASSRTLEDGNEKLFF; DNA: TGTGCCAGCAGCCGCACACTTGAGGACGGTAATGAAAAACTGTTTTTT
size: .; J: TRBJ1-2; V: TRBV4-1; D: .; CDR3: CASSQAGTGGYDYGYTF; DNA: TGCGCCAGCAGCCAAGCCGGGACGGGGGGTTACGACTATGGCTACACCTTC
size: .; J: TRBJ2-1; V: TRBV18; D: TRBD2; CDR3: CASSRTSGSENEQFF; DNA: TGTGCCAGCTCACGGACTAGCGGGAGTGAGAATGAGCAGTTCTTC
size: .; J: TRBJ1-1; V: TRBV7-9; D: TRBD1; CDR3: CASSLVTGVNTEAFF; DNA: TGTGCCAGCAGCTTAGTCACAGGGGTCAACACTGAAGCTTTCTTT
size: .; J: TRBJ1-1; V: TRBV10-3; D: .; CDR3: CATGRKNTEAFF; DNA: TGTGCCACCGGACGGAAGAACACTGAAGCTTTCTTT
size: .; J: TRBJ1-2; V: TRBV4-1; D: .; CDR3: CASSLRVDYGYTF; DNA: TGCGCCAGCAGTCTCAGGGTTGACTATGGCTACACCTTC
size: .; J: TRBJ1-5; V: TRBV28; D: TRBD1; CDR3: CASSLPRQGNQPQHF; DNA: TGTGCCAGCAGTTTACCCCGACAGGGTAATCAGCCCCAGCATTTT
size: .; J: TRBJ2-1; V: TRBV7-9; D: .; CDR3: CASSSAPGESNEQFF; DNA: TGTGCCAGCAGCTCCGCCCCGGGCGAGTCCAATGAGCAGTTCTTC
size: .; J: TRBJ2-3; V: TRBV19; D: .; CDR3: CASTGQAHIGAQYF; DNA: TGTGCCAGTACGGGGCAGGCCCATATCGGAGCGCAGTATTTT
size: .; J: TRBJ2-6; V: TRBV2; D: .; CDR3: CASSPLGGANVLTF; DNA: TGTGCCAGCAGTCCCCTGGGTGGGGCCAACGTCCTGACTTTC
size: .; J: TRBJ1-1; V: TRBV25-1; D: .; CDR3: CASRYFLDFPGGDTEAFF; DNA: TGTGCCAGCAGATACTTCCTGGACTTTCCGGGGGGGGACACTGAAGCTTTCTTT
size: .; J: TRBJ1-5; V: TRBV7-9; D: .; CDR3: CASTGSPTDSNQPQHF; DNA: TGTGCCAGCACCGGTTCCCCAACGGATAGCAATCAGCCCCAGCATTTT
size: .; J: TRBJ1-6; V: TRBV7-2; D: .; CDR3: CASSLPVNYNSPLHF; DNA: TGTGCCAGCAGCTTACCAGTCAATTATAATTCACCCCTCCACTTT
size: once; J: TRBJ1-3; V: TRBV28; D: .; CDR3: CASSSLGGAGNTIYF; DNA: TGTGCCAGCAGTTCCCTTGGGGGGGCAGGAAACACCATATATTTT
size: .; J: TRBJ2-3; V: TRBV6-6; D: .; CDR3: CASSYSRPDTQYF; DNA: TGTGCCAGCAGTTACTCTAGACCAGATACGCAGTATTTT
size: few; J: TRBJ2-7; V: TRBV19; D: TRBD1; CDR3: CASSSGTGVRSEQYF; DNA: TGTGCCAGTAGCAGTGGGACAGGGGTTAGAAGCGAGCAGTACTTC
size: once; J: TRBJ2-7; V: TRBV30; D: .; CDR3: CAWKPGPLGYEQYF; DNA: TGTGCCTGGAAGCCCGGGCCCCTCGGCTACGAGCAGTACTTC
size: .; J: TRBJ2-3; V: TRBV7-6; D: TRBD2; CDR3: CASTGGGTDTQYF; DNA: TGTGCCAGCACGGGGGGAGGCACAGATACGCAGTATTTT
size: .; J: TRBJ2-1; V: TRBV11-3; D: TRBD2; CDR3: CASSLGLATSVQFF; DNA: TGTGCCAGCAGCTTAGGTTTGGCGACTAGCGTTCAGTTCTTC
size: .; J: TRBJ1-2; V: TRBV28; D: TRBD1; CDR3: CASSSGQGYGYTF; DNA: TGTGCCAGCAGTTCGGGACAGGGGTATGGCTACACCTTC
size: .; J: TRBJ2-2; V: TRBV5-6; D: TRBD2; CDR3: CASSLGLAGVYTGELFF; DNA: TGTGCCAGCAGCTTGGGCCTAGCGGGAGTTTACACCGGGGAGCTGTTTTTT
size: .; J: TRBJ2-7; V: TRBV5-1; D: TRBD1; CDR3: CASKHPGQANEQYF; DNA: TGCGCCAGCAAACACCCGGGACAGGCGAACGAGCAGTACTTC
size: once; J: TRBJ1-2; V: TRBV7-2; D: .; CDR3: CASSPFLPGEYGYTF; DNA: TGTGCCAGCAGCCCCTTTCTTCCAGGGGAATATGGCTACACCTTC
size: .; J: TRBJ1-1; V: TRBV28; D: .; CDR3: CASSLDFRGSGVEAFF; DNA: TGTGCCAGCAGTTTGGATTTTAGAGGGTCGGGCGTTGAAGCTTTCTTT
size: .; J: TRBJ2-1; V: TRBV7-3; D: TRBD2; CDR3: CASSLTPAGVGEQFF; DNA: TGTGCCAGCAGCTTAACCCCAGCGGGAGTGGGTGAGCAGTTCTTC
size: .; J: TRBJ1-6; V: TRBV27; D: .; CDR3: CASSFRRSPSSYNSPLHF; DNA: TGTGCCAGCAGTTTCAGGCGGTCCCCAAGCTCCTATAATTCACCCCTCCACTTT
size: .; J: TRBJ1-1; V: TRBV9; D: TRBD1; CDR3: CASSVPQGAKTEAFF; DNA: TGTGCCAGCAGCGTCCCACAGGGGGCAAAAACTGAAGCTTTCTTT
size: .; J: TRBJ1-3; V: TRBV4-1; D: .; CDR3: CASSQVAGNTIYF; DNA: TGCGCCAGCAGCCAAGTCGCAGGAAACACCATATATTTT
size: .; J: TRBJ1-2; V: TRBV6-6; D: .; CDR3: CASSYSTVVDGYTF; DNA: TGTGCCAGCAGTTACTCGACGGTCGTCGATGGCTACACCTTC
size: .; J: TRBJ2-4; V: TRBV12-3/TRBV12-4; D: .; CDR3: CASSLSGVQYF; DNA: TGTGCCAGCAGTTTATCTGGCGTTCAGTACTTC
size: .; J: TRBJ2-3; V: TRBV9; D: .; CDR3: CASSVEGASTDTQYF; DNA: TGTGCCAGCAGCGTAGAAGGGGCCAGCACAGATACGCAGTATTTT
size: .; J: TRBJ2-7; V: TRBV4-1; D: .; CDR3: CASSQGGSGGAAYEQYF; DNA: TGCGCCAGCAGCCAGGGGGGTAGTGGCGGAGCTGCCTACGAGCAGTACTTC
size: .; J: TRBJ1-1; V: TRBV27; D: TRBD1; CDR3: CASSRDRGIMDTEAFF; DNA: TGTGCCAGCAGCCGGGACAGGGGGATTATGGACACTGAAGCTTTCTTT
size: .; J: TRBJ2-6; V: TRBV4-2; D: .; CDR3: CASSQGERAGANVLTF; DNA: TGTGCCAGCAGCCAAGGGGAAAGGGCTGGGGCCAACGTCCTGACTTTC
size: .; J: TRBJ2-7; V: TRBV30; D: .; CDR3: CAWSGLGGHEQYF; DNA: TGTGCCTGGAGTGGATTAGGAGGGCACGAGCAGTACTTC
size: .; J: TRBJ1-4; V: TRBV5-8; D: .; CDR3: CASSGGPNEKLFF; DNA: TGTGCCAGCAGCGGAGGGCCGAATGAAAAACTGTTTTTT
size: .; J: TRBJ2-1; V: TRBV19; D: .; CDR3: CASQSEHEQFF; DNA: TGTGCCAGTCAGTCGGAGCATGAGCAGTTCTTC
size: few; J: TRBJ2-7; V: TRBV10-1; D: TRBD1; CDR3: CASSEVSTGTDFGEQYF; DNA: TGCGCCAGCAGTGAAGTATCGACAGGGACAGACTTTGGGGAGCAGTACTTC
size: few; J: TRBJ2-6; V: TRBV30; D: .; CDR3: CAWSVGFSGANVLTF; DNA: TGTGCCTGGAGTGTAGGGTTCTCTGGGGCCAACGTCCTGACTTTC
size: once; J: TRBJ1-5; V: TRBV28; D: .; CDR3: CASSLATGLGQPQHF; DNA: TGTGCCAGCAGTTTAGCTACAGGACTGGGTCAGCCCCAGCATTTT
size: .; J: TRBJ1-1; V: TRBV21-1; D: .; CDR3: CASSRTGPWDTEAFF; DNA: TGTGCCAGCAGTAGGACGGGACCCTGGGACACTGAAGCTTTCTTT
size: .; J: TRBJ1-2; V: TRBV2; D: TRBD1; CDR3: CASSVGTGGSYGYTF; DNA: TGTGCCAGCAGTGTAGGAACAGGGGGAAGCTATGGCTACACCTTC